Listed here are 15 T cell receptor beta chains from one sample, sequenced in a study of radiation and T cells in renal cell carcinoma. Method: immunoSEQ multiplex PCR; TCRdb's copy keeps in-frame clones and lacks some. The sample lists approximately 150,000 clones; 88% were seen once. Described time point: baseline pretreatment blood. Treatment given: 15 Gy SBRT to primary tumor, nephrectomy 4 weeks later. The sample was blood, taken from a patient whose treatment included radiotherapy and nephrectomy. The source of these receptors is a woman aged 70 to 79 with renal cell carcinoma.

The V gene is TRBV30, the J gene TRBJ1-3; D gene ambiguous. In germline, CDR1 is GTSNPN, CDR2 SVGIG (reference sequence). V was clipped by 2 bases and J by 3 bases, with 5 bases between them. The CDR3 runs 12 residues. The CDR3 here is CAWSRVGNTIYF. As DNA, the CDR3 is TGTGCCTGGAGTCGGGTTGGAAACACCATATATTTT. The complete variable domain, with remaining parts taken from reference TRBV30 and TRBJ1-3, reads SQTIHQWPATLVQPVGSPLSLECTVEGTSNPNLYWYRQAAGRGLQLLFYSVGIGQISSEVPQNLSASRPQDRQFILSSKKLLLSDSGFYLCAWSRVGNTIYFGEGSWLTVV.

The rearrangement uses TRBV7-2 and TRBJ2-5; 9 bases align to TRBD1. The CDR3 has 14 residues. Trimming cost V 5 bases and J 5 bases; bases outside gene matches: 6. The germline V gene encodes CDR1 SGHTA and CDR2 FQGNSA. The CDR3, as DNA: TGTGCCAGCAGCGGTACAGGGGGCAGTGAGACCCAGTACTTC. Translated, it gives CASSGTGGSETQYF.

The chain links TRBV6-1 to TRBJ2-2; TRBD1 agrees at 10 bases. After removal of 6 bases from V and 7 bases from J, the junction contained 5 bases not matched to a gene. Germline CDR1 is MNHNS and CDR2 is SASEGT. The CDR3 totals 14 residues. This chain's CDR3 is CASRWDRGGGELFF. The CDR3 DNA follows: TGTGCCAGCAGATGGGACAGGGGCGGCGGGGAGCTGTTTTTT.

V and J are TRBV11-1 and TRBJ2-7; TRBD1 aligns across 10 bases. V trimming: 5 bases; J trimming: 3 bases; junction bases outside the gene matches: 4. Germline V gene sequence: CDR1 SGHAT, CDR2 FQDESV (reference sequence). There are 14 residues in the CDR3. CDR3 in amino acids: CASSLRTGGYEQYF. For the CDR3, the DNA is TGTGCCAGCAGCCTCCGGACAGGGGGCTACGAGCAGTACTTC.

The rearrangement joins TRBV5-1 to TRBJ2-3; 13 bases match TRBD2. Germline CDR1 reads SGHRS; CDR2 reads YFSETQ. The CDR3 runs 15 residues. With V trimmed by 4 bases and J by 5 bases, 4 bases remained unmatched. The CDR3 is CASSTGLAGVDTQYF. DNA of the CDR3: TGCGCCAGCAGCACCGGACTAGCGGGGGTAGATACGCAGTATTTT. Supplemented by reference TRBV5-1 and TRBJ2-3, the full variable domain reads KAGVTQTPRYLIKTRGQQVTLSCSPISGHRSVSWYQQTPGQGLQFLFEYFSETQRNKGNFPGRFSGRQFSNSRSEMNVSTLELGDSALYLCASSTGLAGVDTQYFGPGTRLTVL.

The chain carries TRBV2 and TRBJ1-5; unclear D gene. The germline gives CDR1 SNHLY, CDR2 FYNNEI. The CDR3 length is 15 residues. Trimming removed 1 base at V and 4 bases at J, with 11 bases between. This CDR3 is CASSEVGDPNQPQHF. DNA of the CDR3: TGTGCCAGCAGTGAAGTGGGAGACCCGAATCAGCCCCAGCATTTT.

V gene TRBV30 combines with J gene TRBJ1-2; TRBD1 matches at 8 bases. Per the germline V gene, CDR1 is GTSNPN and CDR2 is SVGIG (reference sequence). J lost 4 bases, V lost 4 bases, and 8 bases had no gene match. The CDR3 loop spans 14 amino acids. The CDR3 DNA sequence: TGTGCCTGGACGGCAGGGGGCGCCAGCTATGGCTACACCTTC. Its protein is CAWTAGGASYGYTF.

The chain employs TRBV19 and TRBJ1-2; 7 bases match TRBD1. CDR3 size: 16 residues. Germline V gene data show CDR1 as LNHDA and CDR2 as SQIVND (reference sequence). J was trimmed by 4 bases and V by 5 bases; bases with no gene match: 13. CDR3 sequence (DNA): TGTGCCAGTAGTCCGGCCTCTGGACAGGCAACCTATGGCTACACCTTC. Translating it yields CASSPASGQATYGYTF.

The rearrangement links TRBV25-1 to TRBJ2-2; tentatively, D is TRBD1 (5 bases). In germline, CDR1 is MGHDK, CDR2 SYGVNS. CDR3 size: 15 residues. V lost 4 bases and J lost 4, with 13 bases in between. CDR3 protein: CASSVEGRVTGELFF. CDR3 nucleotides: TGTGCCAGCAGTGTGGAAGGCAGGGTCACCGGGGAGCTGTTTTTT.

This clone has just one count. V usage is TRBV28 and J usage is TRBJ1-2, with D hard to call. The V end was cut by 5 bases, the J end by 0 bases, with 4 bases between. The CDR3 contains 12 residues. Germline values: CDR1 MDHEN, CDR2 SYDVKM. CDR3 residues: CASSPTNYGYTF. The DNA for the CDR3 is TGTGCCAGCAGTCCCACTAACTATGGCTACACCTTC.

This clone was seen only a few times. The J gene is TRBJ2-5, the V gene TRBV7-6, with TRBD1 matching 8 bases. Germline V gene data show CDR1 as SGHVS and CDR2 as FNYEAQ. V shed 5 bases, J shed 4 bases, and the junction held 15 bases outside the gene matches. The CDR3 extends over 17 amino acids. Here the CDR3 DNA reads TGTGCCAGCAGCCCTAATCCCGGGACAGGCTCGGGAGAGACCCAGTACTTC. This encodes CASSPNPGTGSGETQYF. Full variable domain (rest looked up from reference TRBV7-6 and TRBJ2-5): GAGVSQSPRYKVTKRGQDVALRCDPISGHVSLYWYRQALGQGPEFLTYFNYEAQQDKSGLPNDRFSAERPEGSISTLTIQRTEQRDSAMYRCASSPNPGTGSGETQYFGPGTRLLVL.

The rearrangement joins TRBV5-6 to TRBJ1-1; D unresolved. The CDR3 has 12 residues. Germline V gene data show CDR1 as SGHDT and CDR2 as YYEEEE. V shed 1 base and J shed 11 bases, with 12 bases lying between them. The CDR3 DNA reads as TGTGCCAGCAGCTTGACCCTCCGGGAGGCTTTCTTT. Translating it yields CASSLTLREAFF.

The rearrangement joins TRBV10-3 to TRBJ1-2; 11 nucleotides align to TRBD1. The CDR3 consists of 15 residues. CDR1 ENHRY and CDR2 SYGVKD come from the germline V gene. V shed 7 bases, J shed 0 bases, and the junction held 4 bases outside the gene matches. CDR3 amino acids: CAITTGQGANYGYTF. The CDR3 bases are TGTGCCATCACCACGGGACAGGGGGCTAACTATGGCTACACCTTC.

This chain links TRBV27 with TRBJ2-3, with 7 bases aligning to TRBD2. Germline CDR1 and CDR2: MNHEY and SMNVEV (reference sequence). The CDR3 consists of 14 residues. V was clipped by 11 bases and J by 5 bases; unmatched bases: 13. The CDR3 nucleotides read TGTGCCGTCGGGAGGACCTCCCTGGGAGATACGCAGTATTTT. Translated: CAVGRTSLGDTQYF.

This clone showed up just a few times. The chain joins TRBV5-1 to TRBJ1-4; D uncertain. Germline V CDR1 and CDR2: SGHRS, YFSETQ. The CDR3 sequence is 13 residues long. Trimming cost V 3 bases and J 3 bases, with 6 bases left between them. CDR3 protein: CASSSVSNEKLFF. For the CDR3, the DNA is TGCGCCAGCAGCTCCGTCTCTAATGAAAAACTGTTTTTT.